This TCR beta chain derives from a study of T cells in Graves' hyperthyroidism and ophthalmopathy (dated by TCRdb to between 2017 and 2020). Some background on the complete study: Peripheral blood was collected at initial diagnosis, before any treatment. After blood sampling, hyperthyroidism patients were treated with methimazole at a starting dose of 30 mg daily, and ophthalmopathy patients were treated with high-dose intravenous methylprednisolone. TCR Vbeta CDR3 sequencing of 120 to 150 peripheral blood samples (about 45 ophthalmopathy, 75 to 85 hyperthyroidism and approximately 17 progressor patients) is reported in the paper. A discovery cohort of about a hundred patients, roughly 43 with Graves' ophthalmopathy and roughly 59 with stable Graves' hyperthyroidism, was used to find distinguishing TCR V-J signatures. Prospective prediction of ophthalmopathy was tested in an independent validation cohort consisting of roughly 19 hyperthyroidism patients and approximately 16 patients who later progressed to ophthalmopathy. In addition, the study compared T-cell repertoires in thyroid tissue and in blood from five to seven Graves' hyperthyroidism patients. The 95 to 100 discovery patients were randomly divided into training and test sets at a 7:3 ratio. Beyond this particular receptor, the publication reports: Blood samples also contained most of the expanded thyroid clonotypes (frequency above 0.001), which suggests that blood repertoires may reflect thyroid immune responses. In cross-validation, a model built on a 13 V-J signature told ophthalmopathy apart from stable hyperthyroidism with 85% to 90% sensitivity and roughly 83% specificity, and in testing the same model reached 80%/75%. In validation, progression to ophthalmopathy was predicted by the model with 70.59% sensitivity and just over 72% specificity, a median of 6.5 months before onset. Sample size was not statistically predetermined, and investigators were not blinded to group allocation.

The TCR beta CDR3 regions were amplified from the RNA transcripts. The first round of RT-PCR for the TCR CDR3 was performed with the HTBI primer set and the Qiagen OneStep RT-PCR kit. The libraries were constructed in a second round of multiplex PCR and then size-selected and purified. Sequencing of the libraries was done on an Illumina HiSeq2000 using paired-end 100 bp reads. In the original analysis: SOAPnuke was used to process the raw data, removing reads that contained adapters or uncalled bases, had a mean Phred below 15, or lacked an exact match to the constant primer or identifier. COPE v1.2.5 was used to merge high-quality paired reads, and clonotypes were defined as unique nucleotide sequences. Clonotypes were aligned to IMGT TRBV, TRBD and TRBJ reference segments using MiTCR v1.1. The analysis was restricted to V-J combinations with a frequency above 0.0001, which together covered 99.2% of the repertoires. The TCS score was defined as the ratio of F50 (clonal expansion) to E x V (chaos), calculated using BLOSUM62-based TCRdist between CDR3 peptides within each V-J. Welch's t-statistics and random forest reduced 500 to 650 V-J features to around 14, which were used in a naive Bayes classifier (R e1071). The raw public data were reprocessed by TCRdb itself: fastp quality trimming at Q25, MiXCR clonotype calling, in-frame beta chains only. Duplicate CDR3 protein sequences are folded into a single record with the most common DNA and genes. The V and J calls shown here were made by TCRdb, not taken from the authors' results. This sample holds about 720,000 distinct CDR3 sequences; around 20% were observed only once. In total, the top ten clones hold 16% of the sample.

This clonotype has more than one count but fewer than ten. The specificity of this receptor is unknown. There are no base qualities to consult, and no much larger clone falls within one base. The hyperthyroidism patients were between 18 and 65 years old and newly diagnosed, with a disease duration of less than 2 months. Exclusion was applied to patients with uncontrolled infections, other autoimmune diseases, pregnancy or lactation. Clinical symptoms, serum thyroxine and TRAb, thyroid ultrasound, and orbital computed tomography formed the basis for the diagnoses. Blood from progressor patients was collected at the time of first diagnosis with hyperthyroidism, before any ophthalmopathy symptoms had appeared. PBMCs were isolated from 10 ml of fresh peripheral blood by Ficoll-Paque density gradient centrifugation. Progressor patients were initially diagnosed with Graves' hyperthyroidism and developed ophthalmopathy during follow-up. Trizol reagent was used to extract total RNA, and RNA quality was then checked on an Agilent 2100 Bioanalyzer.

Sequences were obtained from blood. This TCR derives from a woman aged 45 to 65 with Graves' hyperthyroidism that later progressed to Graves' ophthalmopathy.

The nucleotide sequence reads as follows: TGTGCCAGCAGTCGAGCCCACATGGGGCTCCAAGAGACCCAGTACTTC. It translates as CASSRAHMGLQETQYF. This sequence uses TRBV28 and TRBJ2-5, with a weak D call of TRBD1 (5 bases match). CDR1 is given as MDHEN and CDR2 as SYDVKM, both from the germline V gene. V and J lose 5 bases and 1 base, and a span of 17 bases separates them. Inclusive of the bounding cysteine and phenylalanine, the CDR3 is 16 residues long. Only the CDR3 portion is preserved as DNA: 48 bases, with reading frame beginning at the first base.